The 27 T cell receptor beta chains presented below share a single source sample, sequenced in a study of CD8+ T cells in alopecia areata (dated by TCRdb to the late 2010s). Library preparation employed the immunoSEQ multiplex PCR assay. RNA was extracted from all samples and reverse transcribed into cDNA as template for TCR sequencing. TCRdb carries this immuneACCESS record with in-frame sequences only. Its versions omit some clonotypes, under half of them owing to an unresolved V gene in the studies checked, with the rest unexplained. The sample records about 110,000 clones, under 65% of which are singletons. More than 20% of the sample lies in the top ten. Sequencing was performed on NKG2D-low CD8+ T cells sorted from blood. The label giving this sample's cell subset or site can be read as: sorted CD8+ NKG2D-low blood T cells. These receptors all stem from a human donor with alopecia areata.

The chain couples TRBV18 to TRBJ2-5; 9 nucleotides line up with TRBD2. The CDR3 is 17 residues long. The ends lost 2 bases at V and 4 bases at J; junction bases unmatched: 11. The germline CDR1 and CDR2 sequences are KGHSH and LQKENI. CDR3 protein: CASSPTKSGRRRETQYF. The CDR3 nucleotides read TGTGCCAGCTCACCAACTAAAAGCGGGAGGAGACGAGAGACCCAGTACTTC.

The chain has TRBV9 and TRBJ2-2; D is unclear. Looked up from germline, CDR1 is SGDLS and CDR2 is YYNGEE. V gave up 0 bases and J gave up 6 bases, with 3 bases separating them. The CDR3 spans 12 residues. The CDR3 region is CASSVVAGELFF. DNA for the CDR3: TGTGCCAGCAGCGTAGTTGCCGGGGAGCTGTTTTTT. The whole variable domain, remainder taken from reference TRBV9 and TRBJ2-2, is DSGVTQTPKHLITATGQRVTLRCSPRSGDLSVYWYQQSLDQGLQFLIQYYNGEERAKGNILERFSAQQFPDLHSELNLSSLELGDSALYFCASSVVAGELFFGEGSRLTVL.

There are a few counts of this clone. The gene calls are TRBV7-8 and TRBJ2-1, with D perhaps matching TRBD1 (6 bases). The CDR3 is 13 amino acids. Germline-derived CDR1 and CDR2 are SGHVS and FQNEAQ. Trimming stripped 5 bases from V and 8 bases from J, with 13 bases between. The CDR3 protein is CASSNDRSYEQFF. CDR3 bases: TGTGCCAGCAGCAACGACAGGTCCTATGAGCAGTTCTTC.

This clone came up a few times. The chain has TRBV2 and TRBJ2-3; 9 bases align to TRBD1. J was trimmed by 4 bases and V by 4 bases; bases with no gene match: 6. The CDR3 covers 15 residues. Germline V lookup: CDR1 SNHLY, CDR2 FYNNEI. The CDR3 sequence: CASSAGDREPDTQYF. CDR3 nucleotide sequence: TGTGCCAGCAGTGCGGGGGACAGGGAACCAGATACGCAGTATTTT.

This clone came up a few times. The CDR3 region has the DNA TGTGCCAGCAGCCCACGGGACCGAGCCTACGAGCAGTACTTC. Residues: CASSPRDRAYEQYF. The chain combines TRBV7-9 with TRBJ2-7; D tentatively reads TRBD1 or TRBD2 (5 bases each). The CDR3 spans 14 residues. Looked up from germline, CDR1 is SEHNR and CDR2 is FQNEAQ (reference sequence). Trimming removed 5 bases at V and 2 bases at J, with 13 bases between.

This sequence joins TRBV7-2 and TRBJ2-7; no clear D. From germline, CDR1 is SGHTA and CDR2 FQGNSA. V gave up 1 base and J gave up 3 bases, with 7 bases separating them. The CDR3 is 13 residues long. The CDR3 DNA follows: TGTGCCAGCAGCTTAGGTTTCGACTACGAGCAGTACTTC. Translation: CASSLGFDYEQYF.

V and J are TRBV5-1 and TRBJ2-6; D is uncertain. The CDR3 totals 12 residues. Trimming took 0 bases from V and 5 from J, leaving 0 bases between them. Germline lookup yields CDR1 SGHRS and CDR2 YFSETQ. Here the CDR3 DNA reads TGCGCCAGCAGCTTGGGGGCCAACGTCCTGACTTTC. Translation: CASSLGANVLTF.

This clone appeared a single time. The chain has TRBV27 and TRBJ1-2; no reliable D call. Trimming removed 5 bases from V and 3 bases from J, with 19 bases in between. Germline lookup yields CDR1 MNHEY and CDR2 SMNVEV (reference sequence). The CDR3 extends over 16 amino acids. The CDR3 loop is CASSHTRFREHYGYTF. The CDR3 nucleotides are TGTGCCAGCAGTCACACCCGATTCCGGGAGCACTATGGCTACACCTTC.

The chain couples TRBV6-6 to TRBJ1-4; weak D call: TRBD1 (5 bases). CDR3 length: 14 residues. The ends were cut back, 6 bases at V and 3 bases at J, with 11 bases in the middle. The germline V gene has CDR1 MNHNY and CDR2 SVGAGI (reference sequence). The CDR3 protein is CASSSGTANEKLFF. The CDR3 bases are TGTGCCAGCAGCTCCGGGACGGCTAATGAAAAACTGTTTTTT.

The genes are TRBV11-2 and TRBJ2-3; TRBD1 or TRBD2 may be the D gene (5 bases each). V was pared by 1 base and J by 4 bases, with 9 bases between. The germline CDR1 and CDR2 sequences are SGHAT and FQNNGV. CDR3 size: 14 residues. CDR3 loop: CASSLGGLADTQYF. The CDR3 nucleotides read TGTGCCAGCAGCTTAGGGGGGTTGGCAGATACGCAGTATTTT.

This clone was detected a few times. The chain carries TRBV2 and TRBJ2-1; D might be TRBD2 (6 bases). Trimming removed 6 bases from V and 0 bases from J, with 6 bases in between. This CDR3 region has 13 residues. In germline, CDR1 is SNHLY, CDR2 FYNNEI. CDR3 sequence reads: CASSGSSYNEQFF. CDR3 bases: TGTGCCAGCAGCGGGAGCTCCTACAATGAGCAGTTCTTC.

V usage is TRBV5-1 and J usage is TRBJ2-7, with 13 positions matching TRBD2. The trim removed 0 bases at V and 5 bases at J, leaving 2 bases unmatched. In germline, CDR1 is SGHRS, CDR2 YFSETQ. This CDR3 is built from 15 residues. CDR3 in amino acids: CASSLGTSGSHEQYF. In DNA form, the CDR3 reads TGCGCCAGCAGCTTGGGGACTAGCGGGAGTCACGAGCAGTACTTC.

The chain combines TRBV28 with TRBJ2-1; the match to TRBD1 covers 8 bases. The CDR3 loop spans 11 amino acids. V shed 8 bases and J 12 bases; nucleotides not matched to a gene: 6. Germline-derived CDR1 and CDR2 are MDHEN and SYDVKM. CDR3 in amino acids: CASRAGTGQFF. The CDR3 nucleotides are TGTGCCAGCCGTGCCGGGACAGGGCAGTTCTTC.

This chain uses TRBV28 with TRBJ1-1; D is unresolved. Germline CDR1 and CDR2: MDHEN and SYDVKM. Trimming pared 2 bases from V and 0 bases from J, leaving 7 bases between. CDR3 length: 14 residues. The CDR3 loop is CASSLNRMNTEAFF. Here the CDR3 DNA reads TGTGCCAGCAGTTTAAACAGAATGAACACTGAAGCTTTCTTT.

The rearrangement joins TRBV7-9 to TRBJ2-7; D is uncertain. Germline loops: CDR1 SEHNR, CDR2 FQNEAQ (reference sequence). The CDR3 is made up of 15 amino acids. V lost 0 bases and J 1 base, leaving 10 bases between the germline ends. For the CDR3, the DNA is TGTGCCAGCAGCTTAGCCGCCGACGGATCCTACGAGCAGTACTTC. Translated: CASSLAADGSYEQYF.

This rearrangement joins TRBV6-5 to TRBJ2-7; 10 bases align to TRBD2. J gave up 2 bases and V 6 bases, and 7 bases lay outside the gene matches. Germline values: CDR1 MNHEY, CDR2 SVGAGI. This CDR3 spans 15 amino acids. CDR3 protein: CASRDLAGVAYEQYF. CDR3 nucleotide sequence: TGTGCCAGCAGGGACCTAGCGGGAGTGGCCTACGAGCAGTACTTC.

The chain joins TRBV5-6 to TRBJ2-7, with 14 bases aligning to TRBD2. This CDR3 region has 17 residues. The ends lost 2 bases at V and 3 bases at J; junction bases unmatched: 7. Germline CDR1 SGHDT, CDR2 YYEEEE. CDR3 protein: CASSFGLAGGPGYEQYF. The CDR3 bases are TGTGCCAGCAGCTTCGGACTAGCGGGAGGCCCTGGCTACGAGCAGTACTTC.

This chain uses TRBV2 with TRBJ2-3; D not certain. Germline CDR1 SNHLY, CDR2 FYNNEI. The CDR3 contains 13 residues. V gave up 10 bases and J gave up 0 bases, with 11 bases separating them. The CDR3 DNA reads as TGTGCCACCCCCCAGATTAGCACAGATACGCAGTATTTT. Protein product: CATPQISTDTQYF.

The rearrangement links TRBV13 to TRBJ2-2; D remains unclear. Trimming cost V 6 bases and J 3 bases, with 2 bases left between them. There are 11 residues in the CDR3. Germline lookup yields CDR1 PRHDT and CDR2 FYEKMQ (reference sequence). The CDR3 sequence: CASSYTGELFF. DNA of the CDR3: TGTGCCAGCAGTTACACCGGGGAGCTGTTTTTT. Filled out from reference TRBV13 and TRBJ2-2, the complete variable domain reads AAGVIQSPRHLIKEKRETATLKCYPIPRHDTVYWYQQGPGQDPQFLISFYEKMQSDKGSIPDRFSAQQFSDYHSELNMSSLELGDSALYFCASSYTGELFFGEGSRLTVL.

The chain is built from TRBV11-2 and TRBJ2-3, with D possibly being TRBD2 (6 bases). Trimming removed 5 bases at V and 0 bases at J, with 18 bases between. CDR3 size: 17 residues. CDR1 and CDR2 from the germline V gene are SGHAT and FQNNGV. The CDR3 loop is CASSTPSSGESTDTQYF. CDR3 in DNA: TGTGCCAGCAGCACACCCAGTAGCGGAGAGAGCACAGATACGCAGTATTTT.

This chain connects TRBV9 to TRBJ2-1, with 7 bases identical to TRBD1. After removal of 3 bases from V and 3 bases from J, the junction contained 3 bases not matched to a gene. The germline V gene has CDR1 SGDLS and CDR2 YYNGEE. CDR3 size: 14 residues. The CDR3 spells CASSEDRLYNEQFF. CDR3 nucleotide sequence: TGTGCCAGCAGCGAGGACAGGCTCTACAATGAGCAGTTCTTC.

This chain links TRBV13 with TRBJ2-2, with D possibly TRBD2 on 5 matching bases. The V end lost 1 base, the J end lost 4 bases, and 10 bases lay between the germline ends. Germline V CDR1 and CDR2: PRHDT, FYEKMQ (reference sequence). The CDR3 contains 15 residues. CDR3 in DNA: TGTGCCAGCAGCTTAGAACGGGGTGCCACCGGGGAGCTGTTTTTT. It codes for CASSLERGATGELFF.

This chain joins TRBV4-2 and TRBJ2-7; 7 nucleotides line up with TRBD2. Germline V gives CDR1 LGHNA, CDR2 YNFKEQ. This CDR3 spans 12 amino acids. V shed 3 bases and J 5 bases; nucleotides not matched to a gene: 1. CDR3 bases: TGTGCCAGCAGCCACGGGGGGAACGAGCAGTACTTC. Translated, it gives CASSHGGNEQYF.

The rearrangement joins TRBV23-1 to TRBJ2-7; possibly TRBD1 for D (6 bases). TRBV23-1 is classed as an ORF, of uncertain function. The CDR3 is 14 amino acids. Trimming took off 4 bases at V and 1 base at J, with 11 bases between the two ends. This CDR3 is CASSPQGISYEQYF. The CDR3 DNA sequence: TGCGCCAGCAGTCCCCAGGGGATTTCCTACGAGCAGTACTTC.

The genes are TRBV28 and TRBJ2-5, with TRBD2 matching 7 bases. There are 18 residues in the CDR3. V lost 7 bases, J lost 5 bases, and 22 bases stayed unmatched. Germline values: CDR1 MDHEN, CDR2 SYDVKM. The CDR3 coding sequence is TGTGCCAGCATCCCCACCCCAACTAGCGTAACCTGGTGGGAGACCCAGTACTTC. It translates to CASIPTPTSVTWWETQYF.

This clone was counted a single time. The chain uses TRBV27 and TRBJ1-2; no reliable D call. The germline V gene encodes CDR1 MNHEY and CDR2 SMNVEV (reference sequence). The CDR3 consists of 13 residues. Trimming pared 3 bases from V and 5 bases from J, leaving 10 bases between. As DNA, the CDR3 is TGTGCCAGCAGTTTGTCGGGGTATTATGGCTACACCTTC. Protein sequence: CASSLSGYYGYTF.

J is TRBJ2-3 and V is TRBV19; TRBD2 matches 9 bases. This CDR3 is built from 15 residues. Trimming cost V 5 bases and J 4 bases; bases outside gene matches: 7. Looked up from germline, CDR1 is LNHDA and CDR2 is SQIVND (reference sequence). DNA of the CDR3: TGTGCCAGTAGTGTTAGCGGGAGTCGTGCAGATACGCAGTATTTT. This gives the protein CASSVSGSRADTQYF. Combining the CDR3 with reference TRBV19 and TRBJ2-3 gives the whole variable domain DGGITQSPKYLFRKEGQNVTLSCEQNLNHDAMYWYRQDPGQGLRLIYYSQIVNDFQKGDIAEGYSVSREKKESFPLTVTSAQKNPTAFYLCASSVSGSRADTQYFGPGTRLTVL.